Here is one TCR delta chain with its context. Given a much more abundant clone one base away, this may be a read error. TCRdb used CATT to re-call clones from the reads. This table has 3,000 to 4,000 delta-chain clones, roughly 4.7% appearing once. The junction had 10 bases not matched to a gene; V was cut back by 8 bases and J by 4 bases. Germline values: CDR1 GEAIGNYY, CDR2 EKD. The CDR3 contains 14 residues. The source of the sample is a study of gamma-delta chains in newborns, infants, children. The gene calls are TRDV2 and TRDJ1; TRDD3 agrees at 9 bases. The sequenced sample was blood. The receptor comes from a child who was a newborn, infant or young child, either healthy, febrile or measles-vaccinated (not recorded which). The CDR3 bases are TGTGCCTCTCTGGAAGTGGGGGATAGCGATAAACTCATCTTT. Protein: CASLEVGDSDKLIF.